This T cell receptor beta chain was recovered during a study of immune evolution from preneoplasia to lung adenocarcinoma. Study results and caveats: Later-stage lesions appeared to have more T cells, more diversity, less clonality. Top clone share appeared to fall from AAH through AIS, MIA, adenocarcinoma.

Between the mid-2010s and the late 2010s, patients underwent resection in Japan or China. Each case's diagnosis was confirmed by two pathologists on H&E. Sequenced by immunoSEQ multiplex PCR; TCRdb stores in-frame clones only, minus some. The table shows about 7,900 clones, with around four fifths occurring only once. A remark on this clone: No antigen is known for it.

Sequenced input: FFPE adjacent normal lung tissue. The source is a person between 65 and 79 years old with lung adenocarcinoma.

The CDR3 reads CASSQGNSPLHF. DNA of the CDR3: TGCGCCAGCAGCCAAGGGAATTCACCCCTCCACTTT. The chain carries TRBV4-1 and TRBJ1-6; D is uncertain. The CDR3 is 12 amino acids. Germline lookup yields CDR1 MGHRA and CDR2 YSYEKL. V was shortened by 1 base and J by 7 bases, with 2 bases between the two germline ends.